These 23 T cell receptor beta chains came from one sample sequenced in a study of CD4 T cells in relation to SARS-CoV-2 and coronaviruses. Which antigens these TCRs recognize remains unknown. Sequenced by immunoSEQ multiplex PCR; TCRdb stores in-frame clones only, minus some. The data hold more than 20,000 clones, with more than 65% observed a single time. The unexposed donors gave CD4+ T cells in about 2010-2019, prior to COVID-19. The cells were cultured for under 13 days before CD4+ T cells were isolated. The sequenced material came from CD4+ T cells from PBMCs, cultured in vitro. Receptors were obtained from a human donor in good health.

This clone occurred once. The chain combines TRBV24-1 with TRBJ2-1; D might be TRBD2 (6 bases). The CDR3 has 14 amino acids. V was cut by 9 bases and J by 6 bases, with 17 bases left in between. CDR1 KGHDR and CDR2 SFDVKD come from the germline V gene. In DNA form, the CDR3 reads TGTGCCACCGCGGGAACCCTGGGAAGCAATGAGCAGTTCTTC. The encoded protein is CATAGTLGSNEQFF.

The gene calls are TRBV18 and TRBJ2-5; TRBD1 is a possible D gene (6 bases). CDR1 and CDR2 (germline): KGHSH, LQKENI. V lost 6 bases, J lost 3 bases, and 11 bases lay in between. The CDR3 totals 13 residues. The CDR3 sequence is CASSAGDKETQYF. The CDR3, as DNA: TGTGCCAGCTCCGCAGGGGATAAAGAGACCCAGTACTTC. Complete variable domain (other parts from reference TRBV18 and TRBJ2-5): NAGVMQNPRHLVRRRGQEARLRCSPMKGHSHVYWYRQLPEEGLKFMVYLQKENIIDESGMPKERFSAEFPKEGPSILRIQQVVRGDSAAYFCASSAGDKETQYFGPGTRLLVL.

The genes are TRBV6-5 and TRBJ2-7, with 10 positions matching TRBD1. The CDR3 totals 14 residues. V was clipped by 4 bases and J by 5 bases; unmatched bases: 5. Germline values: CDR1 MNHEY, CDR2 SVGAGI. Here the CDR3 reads CASSWDRGKNEQYF. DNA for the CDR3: TGTGCCAGCAGTTGGGACAGGGGTAAGAACGAGCAGTACTTC.

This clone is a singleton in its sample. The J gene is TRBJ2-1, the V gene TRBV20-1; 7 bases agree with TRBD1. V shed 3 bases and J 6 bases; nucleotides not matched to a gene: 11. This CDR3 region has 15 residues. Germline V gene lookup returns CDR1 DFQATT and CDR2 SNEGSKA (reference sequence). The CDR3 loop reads CSASKDRYLVNEQFF. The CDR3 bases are TGCAGTGCTAGTAAGGACAGGTATTTGGTCAATGAGCAGTTCTTC.

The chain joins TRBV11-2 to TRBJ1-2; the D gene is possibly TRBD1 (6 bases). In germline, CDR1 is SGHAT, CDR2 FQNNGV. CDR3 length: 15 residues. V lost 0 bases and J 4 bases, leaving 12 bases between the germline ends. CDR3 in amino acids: CASSLERGLGYGYTF. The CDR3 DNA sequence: TGTGCCAGCAGCTTAGAACGGGGGCTCGGCTATGGCTACACCTTC.

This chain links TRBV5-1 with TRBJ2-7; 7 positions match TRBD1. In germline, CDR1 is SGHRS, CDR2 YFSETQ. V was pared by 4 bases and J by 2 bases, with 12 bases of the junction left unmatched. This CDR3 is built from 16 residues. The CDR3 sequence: CASSRTQDRAAYEQYF. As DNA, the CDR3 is TGCGCCAGCAGCCGAACCCAAGACAGGGCTGCCTACGAGCAGTACTTC.

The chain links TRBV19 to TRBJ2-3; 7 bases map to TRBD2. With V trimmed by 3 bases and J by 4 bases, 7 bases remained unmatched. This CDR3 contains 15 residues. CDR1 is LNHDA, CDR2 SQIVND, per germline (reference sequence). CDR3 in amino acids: CASSILLAAPDTQYF. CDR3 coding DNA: TGTGCCAGTAGTATCCTTCTAGCGGCCCCAGATACGCAGTATTTT.

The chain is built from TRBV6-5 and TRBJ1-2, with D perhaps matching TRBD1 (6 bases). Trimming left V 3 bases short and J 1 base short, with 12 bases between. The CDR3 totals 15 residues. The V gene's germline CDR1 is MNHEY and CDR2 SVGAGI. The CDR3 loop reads CASSYSTGLNYGYTF. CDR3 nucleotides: TGTGCCAGCAGTTATTCTACAGGGCTTAACTATGGCTACACCTTC.

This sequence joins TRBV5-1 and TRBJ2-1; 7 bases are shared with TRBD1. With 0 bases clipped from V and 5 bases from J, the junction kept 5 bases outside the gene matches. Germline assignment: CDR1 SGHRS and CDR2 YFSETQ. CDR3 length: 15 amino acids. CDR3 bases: TGCGCCAGCAGCTTGGTGACAGGGCTACACAATGAGCAGTTCTTC. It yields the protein CASSLVTGLHNEQFF.

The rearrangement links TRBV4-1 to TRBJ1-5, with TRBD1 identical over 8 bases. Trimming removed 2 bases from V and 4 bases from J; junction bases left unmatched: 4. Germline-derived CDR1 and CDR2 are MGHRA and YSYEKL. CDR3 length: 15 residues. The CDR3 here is CASSQMDRANQPQHF. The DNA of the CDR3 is TGCGCCAGCAGCCAAATGGACAGGGCGAATCAGCCCCAGCATTTT.

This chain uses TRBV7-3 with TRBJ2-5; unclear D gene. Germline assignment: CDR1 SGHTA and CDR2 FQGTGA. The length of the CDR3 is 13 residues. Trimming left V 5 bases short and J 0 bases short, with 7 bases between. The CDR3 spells CASSKGYQETQYF. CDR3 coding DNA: TGTGCCAGCAGCAAAGGATACCAAGAGACCCAGTACTTC.

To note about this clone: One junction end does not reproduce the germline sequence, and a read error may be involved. The CDR3 DNA reads as TGTGCCCGGAGCGGGGGGGGCAGAAGCGAGCAGTACTTC. It codes for CARSGGGRSEQYF. This sequence joins TRBV30 and TRBJ2-7, with 10 nucleotides matching TRBD2. This CDR3 contains 13 residues. The germline V gene encodes CDR1 GTSNPN and CDR2 SVGIG (reference sequence).

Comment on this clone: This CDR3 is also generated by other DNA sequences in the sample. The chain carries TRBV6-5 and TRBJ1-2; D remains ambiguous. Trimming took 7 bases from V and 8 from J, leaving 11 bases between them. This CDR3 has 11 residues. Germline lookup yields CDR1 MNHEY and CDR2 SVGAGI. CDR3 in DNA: TGTGCCAGCACCGGGTTGGGGGGCTACACCTTC. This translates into CASTGLGGYTF.

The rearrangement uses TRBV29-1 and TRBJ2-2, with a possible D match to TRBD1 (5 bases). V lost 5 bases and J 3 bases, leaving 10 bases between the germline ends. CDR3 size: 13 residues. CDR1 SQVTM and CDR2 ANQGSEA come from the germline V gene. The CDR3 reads CSVRPGYTGELFF. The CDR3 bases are TGCAGCGTTCGCCCAGGGTACACCGGGGAGCTGTTTTTT.

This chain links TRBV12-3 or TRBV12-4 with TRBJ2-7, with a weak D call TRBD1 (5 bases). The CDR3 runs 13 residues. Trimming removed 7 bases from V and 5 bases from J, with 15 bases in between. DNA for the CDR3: TGTGCCAGCACCAACAGGTTCCACCACGAGCAGTACTTC. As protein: CASTNRFHHEQYF.

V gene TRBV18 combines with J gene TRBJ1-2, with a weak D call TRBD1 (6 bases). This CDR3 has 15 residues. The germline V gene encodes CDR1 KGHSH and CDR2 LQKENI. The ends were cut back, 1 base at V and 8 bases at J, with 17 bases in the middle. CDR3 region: CASSPRTEYTLGYTF. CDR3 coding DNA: TGTGCCAGCTCACCACGGACAGAATACACCTTGGGCTACACCTTC.

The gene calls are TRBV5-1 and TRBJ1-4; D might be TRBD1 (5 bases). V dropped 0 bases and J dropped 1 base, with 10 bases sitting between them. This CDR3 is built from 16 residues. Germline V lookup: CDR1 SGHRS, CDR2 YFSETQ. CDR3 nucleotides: TGCGCCAGCAGCTTGGGAGGGGTACGAACTAATGAAAAACTGTTTTTT. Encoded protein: CASSLGGVRTNEKLFF. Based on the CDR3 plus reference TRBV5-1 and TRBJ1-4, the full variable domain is KAGVTQTPRYLIKTRGQQVTLSCSPISGHRSVSWYQQTPGQGLQFLFEYFSETQRNKGNFPGRFSGRQFSNSRSEMNVSTLELGDSALYLCASSLGGVRTNEKLFFGSGTQLSVL.

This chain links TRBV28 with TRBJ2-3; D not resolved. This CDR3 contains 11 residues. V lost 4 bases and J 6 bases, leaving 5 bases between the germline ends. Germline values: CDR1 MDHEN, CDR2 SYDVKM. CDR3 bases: TGTGCCAGCAGTTCCTTCGATACGCAGTATTTT. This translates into CASSSFDTQYF.

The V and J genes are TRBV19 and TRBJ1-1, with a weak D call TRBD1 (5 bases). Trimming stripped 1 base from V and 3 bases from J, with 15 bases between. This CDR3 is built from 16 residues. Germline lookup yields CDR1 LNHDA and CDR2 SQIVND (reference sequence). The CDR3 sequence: CASSIVGQGRHTEAFF. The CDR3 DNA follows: TGTGCCAGTAGTATAGTTGGGCAGGGACGGCACACTGAAGCTTTCTTT.

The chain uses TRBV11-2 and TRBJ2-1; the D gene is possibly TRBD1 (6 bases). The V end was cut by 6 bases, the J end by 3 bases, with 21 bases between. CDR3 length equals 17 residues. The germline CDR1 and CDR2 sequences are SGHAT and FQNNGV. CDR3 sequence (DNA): TGTGCCAGCAGTCTCCAGGGGTTTAGGGGGTTCTACAATGAGCAGTTCTTC. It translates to CASSLQGFRGFYNEQFF.

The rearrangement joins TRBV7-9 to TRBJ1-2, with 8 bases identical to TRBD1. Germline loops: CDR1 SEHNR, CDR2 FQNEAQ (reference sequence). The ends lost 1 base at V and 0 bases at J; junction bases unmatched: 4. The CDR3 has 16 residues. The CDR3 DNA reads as TGTGCCAGCAGCTTAGGACAGGGGTCATCTAACTATGGCTACACCTTC. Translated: CASSLGQGSSNYGYTF.

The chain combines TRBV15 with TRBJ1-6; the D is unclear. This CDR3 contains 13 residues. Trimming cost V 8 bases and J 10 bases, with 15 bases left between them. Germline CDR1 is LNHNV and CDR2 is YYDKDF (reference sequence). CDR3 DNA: TGTGCCACCTCGACACCGTCTCGGTCACCCCTCCACTTT. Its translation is CATSTPSRSPLHF.

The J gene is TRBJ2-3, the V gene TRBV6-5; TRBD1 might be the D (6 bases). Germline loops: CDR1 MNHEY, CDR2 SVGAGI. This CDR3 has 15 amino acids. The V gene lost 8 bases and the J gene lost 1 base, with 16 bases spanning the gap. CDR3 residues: CASGKKDRRTDTQYF. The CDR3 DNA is TGTGCCAGCGGAAAGAAGGACAGACGCACAGATACGCAGTATTTT.